This passage covers 25 T cell receptor beta chains from one sample sequenced in a study of T cells in narcolepsy. TCRdb's table, derived via immunoSEQ multiplex PCR, lists solely in-frame clones and lacks some. This sample has about 25,000 clones, with about four fifths found just once. The sequenced sample was CD45RA- memory CD4+ T cells from PBMCs. The receptors here all came from a human donor with narcolepsy.

The chain has TRBV6-5 and TRBJ1-1; the match to TRBD1 covers 9 bases. CDR3 length: 14 amino acids. The V gene end was trimmed by 5 bases and the J gene end by 3 bases; junction bases not matched to a gene: 4. CDR1 MNHEY and CDR2 SVGAGI come from the germline V gene. The DNA of the CDR3 is TGTGCCAGCAGTGTCCGGGACAGGGACACTGAAGCTTTCTTT. As protein: CASSVRDRDTEAFF.

The chain couples TRBV27 to TRBJ2-1, with no clear D. Germline CDR1 and CDR2: MNHEY and SMNVEV (reference sequence). V dropped 4 bases and J dropped 8 bases, with 15 bases sitting between them. There are 14 residues in the CDR3. The DNA of the CDR3 is TGTGCCAGCAGTTCCAGCGTACTATTGTATGAGCAGTTCTTC. It yields the protein CASSSSVLLYEQFF.

This chain connects TRBV5-4 to TRBJ2-6; possibly TRBD1 for D (7 bases). The V gene lost 4 bases and the J gene lost 0 bases, with 17 bases spanning the gap. Germline V gene sequence: CDR1 SGHNT, CDR2 YYREEE (reference sequence). The CDR3 extends over 18 amino acids. The CDR3 sequence: CASSPEAGQISGANVLTF. CDR3 DNA sequence: TGTGCCAGCAGCCCGGAGGCGGGACAGATCTCTGGGGCCAACGTCCTGACTTTC.

The J gene is TRBJ1-6, the V gene TRBV9; 7 bases map to TRBD1. Germline assignment: CDR1 SGDLS and CDR2 YYNGEE. J was trimmed by 5 bases and V by 5 bases; bases with no gene match: 7. CDR3 size: 15 residues. The CDR3 here is CASRPGGGDNSPLHF. For the CDR3, the DNA is TGTGCCAGCAGACCAGGGGGAGGAGATAATTCACCCCTCCACTTT.

This sequence joins TRBV28 and TRBJ1-2, with D perhaps TRBD1 (6 bases). The CDR3 is 15 amino acids. V was trimmed by 1 base and J by 5 bases, leaving 14 bases between them. Looked up from germline, CDR1 is MDHEN and CDR2 is SYDVKM. CDR3 amino acids: CASSLFGGAFYGYTF. The CDR3 bases are TGTGCCAGCAGTTTATTCGGGGGGGCTTTTTATGGCTACACCTTC.

The J gene is TRBJ1-3, the V gene TRBV6-5; D is uncertain. CDR3 length: 11 residues. The germline V and J ends were trimmed by 4 bases and 9 bases, with 7 bases remaining between them. From germline, CDR1 is MNHEY and CDR2 SVGAGI. Here the CDR3 reads CASSLGSTIYF. CDR3 nucleotide sequence: TGTGCCAGCAGTTTGGGGTCCACCATATATTTT.

The chain links TRBV28 to TRBJ1-6; tentative D call: TRBD1 (5 bases). The CDR3 covers 16 residues. Trimming left V 5 bases short and J 11 bases short, with 22 bases between. The V gene's germline CDR1 is MDHEN and CDR2 SYDVKM. In DNA, the CDR3 is TGTGCCAGCAGTGACCCGGGACCGAACCTGGTACCACCCCTCCACTTT. Residues: CASSDPGPNLVPPLHF. Full variable domain (rest looked up from reference TRBV28 and TRBJ1-6): DVKVTQSSRYLVKRTGEKVFLECVQDMDHENMFWYRQDPGLGLRLIYFSYDVKMKEKGDIPEGYSVSREKKERFSLILESASTNQTSMYLCASSDPGPNLVPPLHFGNGTRLTVT.

The chain is built from TRBV9 and TRBJ2-3; a weak D match, TRBD2 (5 bases). V lost 3 bases and J 4 bases, leaving 15 bases between the germline ends. The CDR3 contains 15 residues. Germline V lookup: CDR1 SGDLS, CDR2 YYNGEE. CDR3 bases: TGTGCCAGCAGCGCTCTTAGACTACCCGCAGATACGCAGTATTTT. Amino acids: CASSALRLPADTQYF.

CDR3 in amino acids: CASSFVLATGELFF. CDR3 DNA sequence: TGCGCCAGCAGTTTCGTCTTAGCCACCGGGGAGCTGTTTTTT. V gene TRBV5-1 combines with J gene TRBJ2-2, with D hard to call. Germline CDR1 and CDR2: SGHRS and YFSETQ. With 5 bases removed from V and 4 bases from J, the gap between germline ends came to 12 bases. The CDR3 consists of 14 residues. Supplemented by reference TRBV5-1 and TRBJ2-2, the full variable domain reads KAGVTQTPRYLIKTRGQQVTLSCSPISGHRSVSWYQQTPGQGLQFLFEYFSETQRNKGNFPGRFSGRQFSNSRSEMNVSTLELGDSALYLCASSFVLATGELFFGEGSRLTVL.

The chain combines TRBV7-8 with TRBJ2-7; possible D gene TRBD2, 5 bases. Germline CDR1 reads SGHVS; CDR2 reads FQNEAQ. V dropped 5 bases and J dropped 6 bases, with 14 bases sitting between them. The length of the CDR3 is 13 residues. CDR3 nucleotides: TGTGCCAGCAGCCCTGGCGACGGAGGCGAGCAGTACTTC. It is translated as CASSPGDGGEQYF.

The genes are TRBV5-6 and TRBJ1-1; D ambiguous. In germline, CDR1 is SGHDT, CDR2 YYEEEE. CDR3 length: 15 residues. Trimming removed 5 bases from V and 1 base from J, with 15 bases in between. The CDR3 DNA is TGTGCCAGCAGGGGTTTAGGGTCGGGGAACACTGAAGCTTTCTTT. Encoded protein: CASRGLGSGNTEAFF.

The V call is TRBV19, the J call TRBJ2-3, with D hard to call. Trimming removed 0 bases from V and 3 bases from J, with 7 bases in between. From germline, CDR1 is LNHDA and CDR2 SQIVND (reference sequence). The length of the CDR3 is 14 residues. As DNA, the CDR3 is TGTGCCAGTAGTATAGATCGTTCAACAGATACGCAGTATTTT. Amino acids: CASSIDRSTDTQYF.

This rearrangement joins TRBV6-1 to TRBJ2-5; 11 bases align to TRBD2. The germline gives CDR1 MNHNS, CDR2 SASEGT. The CDR3 is made up of 15 amino acids. Germline trimming cut 7 bases from V and 1 base from J; bases unmatched to any gene: 5. CDR3 region: CASTLLAGAQETQYF. CDR3 nucleotide sequence: TGTGCCAGCACTCTACTAGCGGGAGCCCAAGAGACCCAGTACTTC.

V usage is TRBV5-1 and J usage is TRBJ1-1; TRBD1 is a possible D gene (6 bases). With 0 bases removed from V and 5 bases from J, the gap between germline ends came to 8 bases. Germline CDR1 SGHRS, CDR2 YFSETQ. The CDR3 sequence is 13 residues long. The CDR3 DNA is TGCGCCAGCAGCTTGGTACAGGGTACTGAAGCTTTCTTT. This encodes CASSLVQGTEAFF.

This clone was recorded only once. V and J are TRBV30 and TRBJ1-2; D is unresolved. V lost 4 bases to trimming and J lost 2 bases, with 11 bases between them. The CDR3 length is 13 residues. CDR1 is GTSNPN, CDR2 SVGIG, per germline (reference sequence). As DNA, the CDR3 is TGTGCCTGGACGTTAGAGAGGAACTATGGCTACACCTTC. As protein: CAWTLERNYGYTF.

The rearrangement links TRBV6-5 to TRBJ1-1, with D perhaps TRBD1 (5 bases). The length of the CDR3 is 16 residues. Germline V gives CDR1 MNHEY, CDR2 SVGAGI. The V end lost 0 bases, the J end lost 3 bases, and 14 bases lay between the germline ends. CDR3 coding DNA: TGTGCCAGCAGTTACTCCGGATACGGGGCGTACACTGAAGCTTTCTTT. Translating it yields CASSYSGYGAYTEAFF.

The J gene is TRBJ2-3, the V gene TRBV29-1; TRBD2 might be the D (6 bases). The ends were cut back, 6 bases at V and 2 bases at J, with 15 bases in the middle. Germline loops: CDR1 SQVTM, CDR2 ANQGSEA. This CDR3 region has 14 residues. CDR3 amino acids: CSVRAGGNTDTQYF. As DNA, the CDR3 is TGCAGCGTACGGGCCGGGGGAAACACAGATACGCAGTATTTT.

With respect to this clone: The DNA is omitted, as the CDR3 cannot be located on it reliably, and the CDR3 follows TCRdb's listing. The V call is TRBV12-2, the J call TRBJ2-3; the table's D call TRBD2 went unverified against the DNA. TRBV12-2 has pseudogene status. The CDR3 numbers 14 amino acids, ends counted. CDR3 sequence reads: CASRFGGGTDTQYF.

V gene TRBV7-2 combines with J gene TRBJ1-1; D not resolved. Trimming stripped 1 base from V and 3 bases from J, with 6 bases between. Germline V CDR1 and CDR2: SGHTA, FQGNSA. The CDR3 extends over 13 amino acids. The CDR3 DNA follows: TGTGCCAGCAGCTTAGTTCAATACACTGAAGCTTTCTTT. It yields the protein CASSLVQYTEAFF.

This sequence joins TRBV28 and TRBJ2-1; 9 bases fit TRBD2. V shed 5 bases, J shed 5 bases, and the junction held 7 bases outside the gene matches. The CDR3 loop spans 15 amino acids. Germline assignment: CDR1 MDHEN and CDR2 SYDVKM. The chain's CDR3 is CASSPSGIGHNEQFF. The CDR3 DNA reads TGTGCCAGCAGTCCTAGCGGGATCGGGCACAATGAGCAGTTCTTC.

The chain uses TRBV7-9 and TRBJ2-1, with unresolved D. Germline V gives CDR1 SEHNR, CDR2 FQNEAQ (reference sequence). This CDR3 is built from 14 residues. Trimming took off 2 bases at V and 8 bases at J, with 13 bases between the two ends. Written as DNA, the CDR3 is TGTGCCAGCAGCTTATCCACGACTTCGGATGAGCAGTTCTTC. It is translated as CASSLSTTSDEQFF.

The CDR3 here is CSVEDWVQETQYF. In DNA form, the CDR3 reads TGCAGCGTTGAAGATTGGGTCCAAGAGACCCAGTACTTC. The rearrangement joins TRBV29-1 to TRBJ2-5, with unresolved D. Germline CDR1 is SQVTM and CDR2 is ANQGSEA. Trimming pared 0 bases from V and 1 base from J, leaving 6 bases between. This CDR3 has 13 residues.

This chain links TRBV7-9 with TRBJ2-5, with 11 bases identical to TRBD2. The germline gives CDR1 SEHNR, CDR2 FQNEAQ (reference sequence). The CDR3 is made up of 18 amino acids. The V and J ends lost 5 bases and 2 bases, in that order; junction bases with no gene match: 13. The CDR3 sequence is CASSRRHLTSGVQETQYF. The CDR3, as DNA: TGTGCCAGCAGCCGTCGCCACTTGACTAGCGGGGTTCAAGAGACCCAGTACTTC.

The chain has TRBV6-4 and TRBJ2-4; D assignment may be TRBD1 or TRBD2 (6 bases each). CDR1 is MRHNA, CDR2 SNTAGT, per germline. The CDR3 runs to 13 residues. Trimming removed 3 bases from V and 6 bases from J, with 9 bases in between. DNA for the CDR3: TGTGCCAGCAGTGAAAAGGGGGGAAACATTCAGTACTTC. Translation gives CASSEKGGNIQYF.

The rearrangement uses TRBV25-1 and TRBJ1-1, with a possible D match to TRBD1 (5 bases). The CDR3 has 15 residues. V was trimmed by 5 bases and J by 5 bases, leaving 18 bases between them. The germline V gene has CDR1 MGHDK and CDR2 SYGVNS. CDR3 in DNA: TGTGCCAGCAGTCCTCAGGGTCGCAGCAGAACTGAAGCTTTCTTT. This encodes CASSPQGRSRTEAFF.